Sequencing of this T cell receptor (beta chain) was carried out in a study of shared clonotypes between healthy human individuals. Germline CDR1 reads SGDLS; CDR2 reads YYNGEE. V shed 2 bases, J shed 1 base, and the junction held 4 bases outside the gene matches. The CDR3 loop spans 15 amino acids. Note on this clone: Other DNA sequences in this specimen translate into the identical CDR3.

It was roughly 200 ng DNA, about 30,000 T cell genomes, that sorted-subset replicate PCRs used. Only in-frame clones appear in the TCRdb table, and some are missing; sequencing was by immunoSEQ multiplex PCR. The table lists 2 million to 2.5 million clones, approximately 95% of them singletons. This chain joins TRBV9 and TRBJ2-3; 7 bases are a match to TRBD2. Source material: naive CD4+ T cells from PBMCs. Stated subset: CD45RA+ positively selected. The sequence was collected from a man aged 18 to 30 in good health. Some clones in this sample may be carry-over from other donors' samples. CDR3 in amino acids: CASSVLAGRTDTQYF. For the CDR3, the DNA is TGTGCCAGCAGCGTGTTAGCGGGCCGCACAGATACGCAGTATTTT.